The 8 T cell receptor beta chains below all came from one sample that was sequenced in a study of OX40 agonist ivuxolimab in advanced cancers. The receptor library was made with the immunoSEQ multiplex PCR assay. Drawn from immuneACCESS, this table holds only the in-frame rearrangements with V and J called that TCRdb kept. Clones are partly lost; checked studies trace under half to an unresolved V gene and leave the rest unexplained. The sample yields 50,000 or so clones; 86% were counted once. The top ten clones comprise 0.88% of the sample. Specimen: CD4+ or CD8+ T cells sorted from blood, collected in a trial of the OX40 agonist ivuxolimab. These receptors were collected from an adult with an advanced solid tumor such as melanoma, head and neck, liver or kidney cancer.

The rearrangement uses TRBV18 and TRBJ2-7; maybe TRBD1 (5 bases). From germline, CDR1 is KGHSH and CDR2 LQKENI. V was cut by 1 base and J by 6 bases, with 10 bases left in between. CDR3 size: 13 residues. The CDR3, as DNA: TGTGCCAGCTCACCACTCAGTCAGGGCGAGCAGTACTTC. Its translation is CASSPLSQGEQYF. Combining the CDR3 with reference TRBV18 and TRBJ2-7 gives the whole variable domain NAGVMQNPRHLVRRRGQEARLRCSPMKGHSHVYWYRQLPEEGLKFMVYLQKENIIDESGMPKERFSAEFPKEGPSILRIQQVVRGDSAAYFCASSPLSQGEQYFGPGTRLTVT.

This rearrangement joins TRBV5-1 to TRBJ2-3, with 14 bases lining up with TRBD2. This CDR3 is 17 amino acids long. The germline CDR1 and CDR2 sequences are SGHRS and YFSETQ. The J segment lost 2 bases and the V segment lost 4 bases, leaving 6 bases of the junction unmatched. The CDR3 region is CASSKGLAGDVTDTQYF. The CDR3, as DNA: TGCGCCAGCAGCAAGGGACTAGCGGGAGATGTCACAGATACGCAGTATTTT.

For the CDR3, the DNA is TGTGCCAGCAGCCTCAGGGTCAAGGAGACCCAGTACTTC. This codes for CASSLRVKETQYF. The J gene is TRBJ2-5, the V gene TRBV27; possible D gene TRBD1, 5 bases. V lost 6 bases and J lost 5, with 13 bases in between. CDR3 size: 13 residues. Germline V gene sequence: CDR1 MNHEY, CDR2 SMNVEV (reference sequence).

The gene calls are TRBV7-3 and TRBJ2-3; 7 bases map to TRBD2. Looked up from germline, CDR1 is SGHTA and CDR2 is FQGTGA. V lost 3 bases to trimming and J lost 2 bases; unmatched junction nucleotides: 2. The CDR3 consists of 14 residues. CDR3 in DNA: TGTGCCAGCAGCTTCGGGGGGTTCACAGATACGCAGTATTTT. Its protein product is CASSFGGFTDTQYF.

This clone was observed once. V usage is TRBV5-6 and J usage is TRBJ1-5, with 7 positions matching TRBD1. This CDR3 contains 15 residues. J was trimmed by 0 bases and V by 2 bases; bases with no gene match: 2. The germline V gene encodes CDR1 SGHDT and CDR2 YYEEEE. The CDR3 nucleotides are TGTGCCAGCAGCTTTGCAGGGGGTAGCAATCAGCCCCAGCATTTT. It yields the protein CASSFAGGSNQPQHF. The variable domain in full, completed from reference TRBV5-6 and TRBJ1-5, reads DAGVTQSPTHLIKTRGQQVTLRCSPKSGHDTVSWYQQALGQGPQFIFQYYEEEERQRGNFPDRFSGHQFPNYSSELNVNALLLGDSALYLCASSFAGGSNQPQHFGDGTRLSIL.

CDR3 DNA: TGTGCCAGTAGTCCGGGCGGGCCTGGAAACACCATATATTTT. It specifies CASSPGGPGNTIYF. The V and J genes are TRBV19 and TRBJ1-3; no reliable D call. Germline CDR1 LNHDA, CDR2 SQIVND (reference sequence). V shed 5 bases and J shed 2 bases, with 10 bases lying between them. This CDR3 region has 14 residues.

This rearrangement joins TRBV7-3 to TRBJ2-7; 11 bases are shared with TRBD2. The germline V gene encodes CDR1 SGHTA and CDR2 FQGTGA. The V gene end was trimmed by 2 bases and the J gene end by 2 bases; junction bases not matched to a gene: 8. This CDR3 contains 17 residues. The CDR3 is CASSLYASGRFPYEQYF. CDR3 bases: TGTGCCAGCAGCTTATATGCTAGCGGGAGGTTTCCCTACGAGCAGTACTTC. Full variable domain (missing parts from reference TRBV7-3 and TRBJ2-7): GAGVSQTPSNKVTEKGKYVELRCDPISGHTALYWYRQSLGQGPEFLIYFQGTGAADDSGLPNDRFFAVRPEGSVSTLKIQRTERGDSAVYLCASSLYASGRFPYEQYFGPGTRLTVT.

V is TRBV21-1 and J is TRBJ1-1. TRBV21-1 is flagged as a pseudogene. The length of the CDR3 is 16 residues. The CDR3 spells CASIDPGQDPNTEAFF. CDR3 nucleotide sequence: TGTGCCAGCATAGACCCTGGGCAGGACCCCAACACTGAAGCTTTCTTT.